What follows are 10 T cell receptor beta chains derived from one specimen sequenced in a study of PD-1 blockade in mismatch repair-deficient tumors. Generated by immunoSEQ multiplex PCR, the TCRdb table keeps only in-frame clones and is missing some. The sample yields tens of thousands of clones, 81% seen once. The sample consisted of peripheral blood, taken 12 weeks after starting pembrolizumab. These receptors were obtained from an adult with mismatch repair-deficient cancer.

The CDR3: CASSFGSTDTQYF. The CDR3, as DNA: TGCGCCAGCAGCTTCGGAAGCACAGATACGCAGTATTTT. This chain uses TRBV5-1 with TRBJ2-3, with D uncertain. CDR3 length: 13 amino acids. The germline V and J ends were trimmed by 2 bases and 0 bases, with 4 bases remaining between them. Germline assignment: CDR1 SGHRS and CDR2 YFSETQ.

CDR3 protein: CASSVDRSSEAFF. DNA for the CDR3: TGTGCCAGTAGCGTAGACAGGAGTTCTGAAGCTTTCTTT. The chain employs TRBV19 and TRBJ1-1, with a weak D call TRBD1 (6 bases). The germline gives CDR1 LNHDA, CDR2 SQIVND (reference sequence). Between the trimmed V and J ends, which lost 6 bases and 6 bases, there was a span of 14 bases. CDR3 length: 13 residues.

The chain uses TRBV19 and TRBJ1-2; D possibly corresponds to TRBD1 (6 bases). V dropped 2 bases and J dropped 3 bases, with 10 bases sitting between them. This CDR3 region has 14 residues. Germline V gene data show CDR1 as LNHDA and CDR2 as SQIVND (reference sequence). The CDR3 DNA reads TGTGCCAGTAGTATATCCGGGGGCCACTATGGCTACACCTTC. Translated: CASSISGGHYGYTF.

This CDR3 is CASRQLNTGELFF. The CDR3 bases are TGTGCCAGCAGGCAGTTGAACACCGGGGAGCTGTTTTTT. The rearrangement joins TRBV6-5 to TRBJ2-2; D gene ambiguous. Germline lookup yields CDR1 MNHEY and CDR2 SVGAGI. The CDR3 is 13 residues long. V lost 6 bases to trimming and J lost 1 base, with 6 bases between them.

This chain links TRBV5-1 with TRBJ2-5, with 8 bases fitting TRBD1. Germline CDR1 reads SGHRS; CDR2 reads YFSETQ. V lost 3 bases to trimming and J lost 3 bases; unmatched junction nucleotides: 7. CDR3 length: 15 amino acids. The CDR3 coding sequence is TGCGCCAGCAGCTCCCAGGGGGCCAGGGAAGAGACCCAGTACTTC. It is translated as CASSSQGAREETQYF.

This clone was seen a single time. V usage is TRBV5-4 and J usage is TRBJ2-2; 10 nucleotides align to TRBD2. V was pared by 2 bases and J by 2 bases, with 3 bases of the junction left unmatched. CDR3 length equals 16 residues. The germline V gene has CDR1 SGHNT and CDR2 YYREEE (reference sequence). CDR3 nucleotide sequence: TGTGCCAGCAGCTTCTGGACTAGCGGTAACACCGGGGAGCTGTTTTTT. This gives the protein CASSFWTSGNTGELFF.

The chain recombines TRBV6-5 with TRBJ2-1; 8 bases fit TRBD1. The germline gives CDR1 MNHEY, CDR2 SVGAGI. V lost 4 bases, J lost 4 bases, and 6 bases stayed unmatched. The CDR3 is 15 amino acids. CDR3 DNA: TGTGCCAGCAGTTTTCGGGGACAGGAGTACAATGAGCAGTTCTTC. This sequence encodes CASSFRGQEYNEQFF.

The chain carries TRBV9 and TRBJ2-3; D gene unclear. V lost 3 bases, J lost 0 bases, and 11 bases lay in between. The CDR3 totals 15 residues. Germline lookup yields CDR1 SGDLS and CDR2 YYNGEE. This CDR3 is CASSAGPASTDTQYF. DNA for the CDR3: TGTGCCAGCAGCGCCGGGCCAGCTAGCACAGATACGCAGTATTTT.

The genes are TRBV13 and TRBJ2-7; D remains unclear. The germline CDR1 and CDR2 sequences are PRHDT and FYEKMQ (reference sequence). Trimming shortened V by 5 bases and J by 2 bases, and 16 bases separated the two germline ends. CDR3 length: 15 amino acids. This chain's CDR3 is CASSTYQRGPYEQYF. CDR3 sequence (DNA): TGTGCCAGCAGCACATACCAGAGAGGCCCCTACGAGCAGTACTTC.

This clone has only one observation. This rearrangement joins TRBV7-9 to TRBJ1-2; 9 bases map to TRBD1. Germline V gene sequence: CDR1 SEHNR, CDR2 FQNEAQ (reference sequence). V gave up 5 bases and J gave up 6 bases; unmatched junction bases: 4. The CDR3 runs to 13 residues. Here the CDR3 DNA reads TGTGCCAGCAGCCCGACAGGGGGGAATGGCTACACCTTC. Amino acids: CASSPTGGNGYTF.